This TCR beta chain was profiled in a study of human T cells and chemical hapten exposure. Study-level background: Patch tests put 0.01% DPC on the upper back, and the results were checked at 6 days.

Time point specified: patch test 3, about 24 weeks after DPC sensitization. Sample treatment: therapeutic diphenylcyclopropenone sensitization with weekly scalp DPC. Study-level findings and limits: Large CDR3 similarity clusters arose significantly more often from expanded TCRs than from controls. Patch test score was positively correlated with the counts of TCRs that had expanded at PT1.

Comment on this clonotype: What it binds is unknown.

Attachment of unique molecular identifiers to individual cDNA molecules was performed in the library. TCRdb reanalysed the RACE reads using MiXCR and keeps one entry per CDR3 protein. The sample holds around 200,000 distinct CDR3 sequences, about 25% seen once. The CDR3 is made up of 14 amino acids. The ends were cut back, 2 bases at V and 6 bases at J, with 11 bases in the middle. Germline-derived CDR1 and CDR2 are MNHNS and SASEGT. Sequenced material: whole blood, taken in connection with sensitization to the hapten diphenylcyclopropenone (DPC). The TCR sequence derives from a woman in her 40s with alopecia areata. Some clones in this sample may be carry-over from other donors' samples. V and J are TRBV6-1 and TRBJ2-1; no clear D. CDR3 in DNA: TGTGCCAGCAGTGAAACTGGGCGCTTCAATGAGCAGTTCTTC. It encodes CASSETGRFNEQFF.